This is a list of T cell receptor beta chains from one sample in a study of cytomegalovirus exposure and HLA in healthy donors. Here immunoSEQ multiplex PCR was the method, and the copy in TCRdb shows in-frame clones only, minus some. In the table there are 90,000 to 120,000 clones, approximately 80% of which are singletons. The source material was PBMCs. The receptors were sampled from a male donor in good health and CMV-seronegative. Both conserved end residues are part of each CDR3. Fields, in order: V gene, CDR3 length, clone size, J gene, D gene, CDR3 protein, CDR3 DNA. D genes are given only for firm matches. Clone size is stated in some rows and not others, as once, few, many or a class when expanded.

TRBV7-7	15	few	TRBJ1-1	-	CASSPQTGTNTEAFF	TGTGCCAGCAGCCCGCAGACAGGAACGAACACTGAAGCTTTCTTT
TRBV5-1	14	once	TRBJ1-2	-	CASSYETGERGYTF	TGCGCCAGCAGCTACGAGACTGGAGAACGGGGCTACACCTTC
TRBV29-1	14	-	TRBJ1-1	-	CSVGGRGLNTEAFF	TGCAGCGTTGGAGGGAGGGGATTGAACACTGAAGCTTTCTTT
TRBV6-5	15	-	TRBJ2-1	TRBD2	CASRSGRNTYNEQFF	TGTGCCAGCCGTAGCGGGAGGAACACCTACAATGAGCAGTTCTTC
TRBV5-5	15	-	TRBJ2-7	-	CASSLAGTHSYEQYF	TGTGCCAGCAGCTTGGCCGGGACTCATTCCTACGAGCAGTACTTC
TRBV5-1	15	-	TRBJ1-1	-	CASSLEGGWNTEAFF	TGCGCCAGCAGCTTGGAAGGAGGTTGGAACACTGAAGCTTTCTTT
TRBV4-1	14	-	TRBJ1-6	-	CASSPVLLNSPLHF	TGCGCCAGCAGCCCGGTTCTACTGAATTCACCCCTCCACTTT
TRBV9	13	-	TRBJ1-3	-	CASSAGEGNTIYF	TGTGCCAGCAGCGCAGGGGAAGGAAACACCATATATTTT
TRBV5-1	14	-	TRBJ1-2	-	CASSLVAGGSGYTF	TGCGCCAGCAGCTTGGTTGCGGGGGGATCTGGCTACACCTTC
TRBV4-1	15	-	TRBJ2-7	TRBD1	CASSRGQGPSSEQYF	TGCGCCAGCAGCCGGGGACAGGGGCCCTCGAGCGAGCAGTACTTC
TRBV10-3	12	-	TRBJ2-5	-	CAATGAGETQYF	TGTGCCGCCACAGGGGCGGGGGAGACCCAGTACTTC
TRBV15	17	-	TRBJ2-3	TRBD1	CATSRDVSGTGPDTQYF	TGTGCCACCAGCAGAGATGTGTCGGGGACAGGGCCTGATACGCAGTATTTT
TRBV7-9	17	-	TRBJ2-2	-	CASSLFLASDFGGELFF	TGTGCCAGCAGCTTATTCCTAGCGAGCGACTTTGGGGGGGAGCTGTTTTTT
TRBV6-1	17	-	TRBJ2-7	-	CASSEIFSAERRYEQYF	TGTGCCAGCAGTGAAATTTTTAGCGCCGAGCGGCGCTACGAGCAGTACTTC